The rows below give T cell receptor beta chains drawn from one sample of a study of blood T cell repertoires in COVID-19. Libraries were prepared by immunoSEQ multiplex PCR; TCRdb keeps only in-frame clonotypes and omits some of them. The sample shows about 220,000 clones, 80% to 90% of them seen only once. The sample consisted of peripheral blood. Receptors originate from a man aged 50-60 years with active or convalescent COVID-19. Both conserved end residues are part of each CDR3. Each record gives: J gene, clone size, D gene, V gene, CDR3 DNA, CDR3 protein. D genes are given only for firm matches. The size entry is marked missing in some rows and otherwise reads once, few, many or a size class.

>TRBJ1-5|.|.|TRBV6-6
TGTGCCAGCAGTTACTCAGGCAGGGGAGGCAATCAGCCCCAGCATTTT
CASSYSGRGGNQPQHF
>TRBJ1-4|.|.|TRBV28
TGTGCCAGCAGGTGGGGGCCTAATGAAAAACTGTTTTTT
CASRWGPNEKLFF
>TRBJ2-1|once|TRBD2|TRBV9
TGTGCCAGCAGCGTCCTTAGCGGGATCAACTACAATGAGCAGTTCTTC
CASSVLSGINYNEQFF
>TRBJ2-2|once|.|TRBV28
TGTGCCAGCAGCGTTCCATCCCGCCTGGGGAGGCCCAACGCCGGGGAGCTGTTTTTT
CASSVPSRLGRPNAGELFF
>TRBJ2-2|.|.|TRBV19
TGTGCCAGTAGTCTGGGACTGGGGGTCACCGGGGAGCTGTTTTTT
CASSLGLGVTGELFF
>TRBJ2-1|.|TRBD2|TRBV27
TGTGCCAGCAGTTCCGGGCCTAGCGGGATCCTTAGGCTGTTCTTC
CASSSGPSGILRLFF
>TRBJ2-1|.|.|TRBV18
TGTGCCAGCTCACCACCGGCTGGGACAAGGCATGAGCAGTTCTTC
CASSPPAGTRHEQFF
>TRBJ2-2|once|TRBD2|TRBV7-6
TGTGCCAGCAGCTTAATGGGAGGGACCGGGGAGCTGTTTTTT
CASSLMGGTGELFF
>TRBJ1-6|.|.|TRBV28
TGTGCCAGCAGTTTATGGGGGGCATCTTCACCCCTCCACTTT
CASSLWGASSPLHF
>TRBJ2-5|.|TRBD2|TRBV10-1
TGCGCCAGCAGCCCCGGACTAGCGGGGGGGAAAGAGACCCAGTACTTC
CASSPGLAGGKETQYF
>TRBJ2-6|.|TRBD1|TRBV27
TGTGCCAGCAGTCATGTGACAGGGGCGTTTTTTGCTGGGGCCAACGTCCTGACTTTC
CASSHVTGAFFAGANVLTF
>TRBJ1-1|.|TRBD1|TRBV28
TGTGCCAGCACCCCCTGGACAGGGGACACTGAAGCTTTCTTT
CASTPWTGDTEAFF
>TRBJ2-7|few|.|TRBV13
TGTGCCAGCAGCTTACTACAAGAACTAGCAGGCGAGCAGTACTTC
CASSLLQELAGEQYF
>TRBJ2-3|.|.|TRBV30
TGTGCCTGGAATGGACAGCTTCTCACAGATACGCAGTATTTT
CAWNGQLLTDTQYF
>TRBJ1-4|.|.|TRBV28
TGTGCCAGCAGTTTATGGCAGGCGTCAAATGAAAAACTGTTTTTT
CASSLWQASNEKLFF
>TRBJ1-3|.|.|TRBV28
TGTGCCAGCAGTTTAAGGGAGGACACCATATATTTT
CASSLREDTIYF
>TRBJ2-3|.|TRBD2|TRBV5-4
TGTGCCAGCAGCCCCCTTAGCGGGAGCACAGATACGCAGTATTTT
CASSPLSGSTDTQYF
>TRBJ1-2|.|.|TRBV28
TGTGCCAGCAGTTTAACTGATTATGGCTACACCTTC
CASSLTDYGYTF
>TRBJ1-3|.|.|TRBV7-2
TGTGCCAGCAGCGTAGGGGGGGGAGGGTACCCTGGAAACACCATATATTTT
CASSVGGGGYPGNTIYF
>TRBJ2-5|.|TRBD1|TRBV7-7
TGTGCCAGCAGCTTGGGGACAGGGGTCCAAGAGACCCAGTACTTC
CASSLGTGVQETQYF
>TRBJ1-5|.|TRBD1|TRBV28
TGTGCCAGCAGCCTATACCCCGGACAGGGCCGCAATCAGCCCCAGCATTTT
CASSLYPGQGRNQPQHF
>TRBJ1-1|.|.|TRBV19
TGTGCCAGTAACCCCTCAGCCGAGGGGAACACTGAAGCTTTCTTT
CASNPSAEGNTEAFF
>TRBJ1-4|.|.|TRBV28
TGTGCCAGCAGTCCTACGGGACACTCAACTAATGAAAAACTGTTTTTT
CASSPTGHSTNEKLFF
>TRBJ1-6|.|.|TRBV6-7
TGTGCCAGCAGTTATAAGGGGCAGATTGATAATTCACCCCTCCACTTT
CASSYKGQIDNSPLHF
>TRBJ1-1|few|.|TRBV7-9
TGTGCCAGCAGCTTAGTCCAGGCCGGTGAAGCTTTCTTT
CASSLVQAGEAFF
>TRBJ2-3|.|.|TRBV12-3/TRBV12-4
TGTGCCAGCAGTTTTCGGGGCACAGATACGCAGTATTTT
CASSFRGTDTQYF
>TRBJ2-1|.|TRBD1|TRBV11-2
TGTGCCAGCAGCTTAGATCGGACAGGTTACAATGAGCAGTTCTTC
CASSLDRTGYNEQFF
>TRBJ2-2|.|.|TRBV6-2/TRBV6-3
TGTGCCAGCAGCGGAGCGGAGACTTACACCGGGGAGCTGTTTTTT
CASSGAETYTGELFF
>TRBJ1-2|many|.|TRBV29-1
TGCAGCGTTGAGGGGGCCTATGGCTACACCTTC
CSVEGAYGYTF
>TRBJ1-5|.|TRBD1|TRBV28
TGTGCCAGCAGTTTAGGCCTGGGGACAGGGAATAATCAGCCCCAGCATTTT
CASSLGLGTGNNQPQHF
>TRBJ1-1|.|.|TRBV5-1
TGCGCCAGCAGCGGCGACAAGGGGCGAAGAGGCACTGAAGCTTTCTTT
CASSGDKGRRGTEAFF
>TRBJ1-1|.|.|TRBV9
TGTGCCAGCAGCGTAGGATTAACGGAGACTGATCTAAGCCTCACTGAAGCTTTCTTT
CASSVGLTETDLSLTEAFF
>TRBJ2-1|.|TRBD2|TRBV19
TGTGCCAGTAGTCCTGTACAGCGGGGGCCTCGTAATGAGCAGTTCTTC
CASSPVQRGPRNEQFF
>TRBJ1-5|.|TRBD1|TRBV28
TGTGCCAGCAGTTATCACAGGGGAGGCAATCAGCCCCAGCATTTT
CASSYHRGGNQPQHF
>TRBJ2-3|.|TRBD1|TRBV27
TGTGCCAGCAGTTCAAGGACAGGGAGCACAGATACGCAGTATTTT
CASSSRTGSTDTQYF
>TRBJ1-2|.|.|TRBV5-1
TGCGCCAGCAGCTTGGCCGGGAGGGGCTATGGCTACACCTTC
CASSLAGRGYGYTF
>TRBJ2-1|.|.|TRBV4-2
TGTGCCAGCAGCCAAGTTTTCGGGTACAATGAGCAGTTCTTC
CASSQVFGYNEQFF
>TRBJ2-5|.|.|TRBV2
TGTGCCAGCAGTGAAAGGGAGCACCTCGTCTCTGGGACCCAGTACTTC
CASSEREHLVSGTQYF
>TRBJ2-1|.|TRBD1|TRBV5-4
TGTGCCAGCAGCCCGAGCCTTACAGGGGACAGCTACAATGAGCAGTTCTTC
CASSPSLTGDSYNEQFF